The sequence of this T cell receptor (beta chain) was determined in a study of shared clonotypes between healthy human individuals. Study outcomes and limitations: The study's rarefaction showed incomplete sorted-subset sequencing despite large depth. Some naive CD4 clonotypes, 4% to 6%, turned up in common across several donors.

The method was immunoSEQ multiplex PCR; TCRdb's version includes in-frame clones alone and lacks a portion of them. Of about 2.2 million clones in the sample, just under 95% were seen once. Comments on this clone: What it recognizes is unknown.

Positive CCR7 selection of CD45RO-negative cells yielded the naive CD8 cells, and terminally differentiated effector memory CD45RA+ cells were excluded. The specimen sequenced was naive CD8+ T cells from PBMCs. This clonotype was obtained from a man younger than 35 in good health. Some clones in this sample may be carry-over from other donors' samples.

CDR3: CASQAGTVNQPQHF. DNA for the CDR3: TGTGCCAGCCAGGCCGGGACAGTGAATCAGCCCCAGCATTTT. The chain has TRBV28 and TRBJ1-5, with 7 bases fitting TRBD1. V lost 8 bases to trimming and J lost 4 bases; unmatched junction nucleotides: 8. Germline V CDR1 and CDR2: MDHEN, SYDVKM. The CDR3 is 14 residues long.